This TCR beta chain appears in the sequencing data of a study of T cell changes during pregnancy in multiple sclerosis. The CDR3 contains 16 residues. V lost 4 bases, J lost 5 bases, and 11 bases stayed unmatched. CDR1 and CDR2 from the germline V gene are MNHEY and SMNVEV (reference sequence). Only in-frame clones appear in the TCRdb table, and some are missing; sequencing was by immunoSEQ multiplex PCR. Of some 87,000 clones in the sample, roughly 96% were seen once. The chain couples TRBV27 to TRBJ2-1; 7 nucleotides align to TRBD2. The material sequenced was peripheral blood, taken in the second trimester of pregnancy. This TCR was sampled from a female donor with multiple sclerosis, enrolled in a pregnancy study. CDR3 bases: TGTGCCAGCAGTTACGGCGGGAGAGGTTGGAACAATGAGCAGTTCTTC. This translates into CASSYGGRGWNNEQFF.